Reported below is one T cell receptor (beta chain). What it binds is unknown. Compared with germline, one end of the junction differs, possibly owing to a read error. Clones were sequenced by immunoSEQ multiplex PCR, and TCRdb holds only the in-frame ones, with some missing. The sample contains about 30,000 clones, roughly 83% of which appear only once. CDR1 and CDR2 from the germline V gene are WSHSY and SAAADI. CDR3 length: 15 amino acids. The data derive from a study of T cells in narcolepsy. Study in general: Enrolled donors included narcolepsy type 1 or type 2 patients and healthy controls. Study-level points and caveats: HCRT-specific and TRIB2-specific autoreactive clonotypes appeared among same-patient CSF and blood CD4+ clonotypes. Healthy controls reportedly lacked the autoreactive clonotypes serially found in patients' blood. No autoreactive T cell clone sequences appeared in some memory CD4+ repertoires.

The chain joins TRBV10-2 to TRBJ1-2; maybe TRBD1 (5 bases). Sequencing was done on a sample of CD45RA- memory CD4+ T cells from PBMCs. The origin of this receptor is a human donor with narcolepsy. The CDR3 coding sequence is TGCGCCGGCAGTGAGGCACAGGTTATTAACTATGGCTACACCTTC. It translates to CAGSEAQVINYGYTF.